A selection of T cell receptor beta chains follows, all from one sample in a study of cytomegalovirus exposure and HLA in healthy donors. Assay used: immunoSEQ multiplex PCR; TCRdb lists only in-frame clones, some missing. Of tens of thousands of clones detected, approximately 78% appear once; the ten largest clones hold about 4.6%. Sequenced input: PBMCs. These receptors originate from a woman between 35 and 50 years old in good health and CMV-seropositive. The CDR3 runs from the conserved cysteine through the conserved F or W. D genes are given only for firm matches. The size of a clone is reported for some rows only, either as once, few or many, or as a class for expanded clones.

>TRBJ2-3|NA|NA|TRBV12-5
TGTGCTAGTGGTTTTGGCAGCGGTGTAACAGATACGCAGTATTTT
CASGFGSGVTDTQYF
>TRBJ1-2|TRBD1|NA|TRBV19
TGTGCCAGTAGTCCACATCGGGACAGGGAAAGCGGAGCCTTC
CASSPHRDRESGAF
>TRBJ1-5|NA|NA|TRBV4-3
TGCGCCAGCAGCCAAGACCCCTACAGAGACAATCAGCCCCAGCATTTT
CASSQDPYRDNQPQHF
>TRBJ2-7|NA|NA|TRBV25-1
TGTGCCAGCAGTGAAAGGGGGTTAGACAGAATAGACTTC
CASSERGLDRIDF
>TRBJ1-2|NA|NA|TRBV7-9
TGTGCCAGCAGCTTTGCGGACAGAGCAGATGGCTACACCTTC
CASSFADRADGYTF
>TRBJ2-5|NA|NA|TRBV25-1
TGTGCCAGCAGTAGGGGTCTCTGGGAGACCCAGTACTTC
CASSRGLWETQYF
>TRBJ2-5|NA|NA|TRBV7-2
TGTGCCAGCCTAACCGGGGGCGGGAGTTTTGAGACCCAGTACTTC
CASLTGGGSFETQYF
>TRBJ2-4|TRBD1|once|TRBV7-2
TGTGCCAGCAGCTTACAGGGGACAGGGGGCCCCGAAGGGCTTTGCTTC
CASSLQGTGGPEGLCF
>TRBJ1-4|NA|few|TRBV13
TGTGCCAGCCGGAGGGGCTCTGAAAAACTGTTTTTT
CASRRGSEKLFF
>TRBJ2-7|NA|NA|TRBV5-1
TGCGCCAGCAGTTTTAGCGGATACTCCTACGAGCAGTACTTC
CASSFSGYSYEQYF
>TRBJ2-5|TRBD1|NA|TRBV6-1
TGTGCCAGCAGTGATACGACAGGGGGGAGAGGGGCCCAAGAGACCCAGTACTTC
CASSDTTGGRGAQETQYF
>TRBJ2-1|TRBD2|NA|TRBV5-1
TGCGCCAGCAGCTCCGGACTAGCCTCCAACTACAATGAGCAGTTCTTC
CASSSGLASNYNEQFF
>TRBJ1-4|TRBD1|NA|TRBV11-2
TGTGCCAGCAGCTTAGGACAGGGGGCAGGGGAAAAACTGTTTTTT
CASSLGQGAGEKLFF
>TRBJ2-3|NA|NA|TRBV7-2
TGTGCCAGCAGCCCAGGGGGGGGACAGGTTCATACGCAGTATTTT
CASSPGGGQVHTQYF
>TRBJ2-7|NA|NA|TRBV18
TGTGCCAGCTCACCACCCCCTTCCTACGAGCAGTACTTC
CASSPPPSYEQYF
>TRBJ1-1|NA|NA|TRBV4-2
TGTGCCAGCACCCCAGGGCCAGATCCCGCCCGAGAAGCTTTCTTT
CASTPGPDPAREAFF
>TRBJ2-1|TRBD2|NA|TRBV11-3
TGTGCCACCGCCGGGAGGAACAATGAGCAGTTCTTC
CATAGRNNEQFF
>TRBJ2-3|TRBD2|NA|TRBV27
TGTGCCAGCAGTCAGCGACTAGCGGGAAGCACAGATACGCAGTATTTT
CASSQRLAGSTDTQYF
>TRBJ2-5|NA|NA|TRBV18
TGTGCCAGCTCCCCGACAGAGGGGGTCGGTGGAGAGACCCAGTACTTC
CASSPTEGVGGETQYF
>TRBJ2-7|NA|NA|TRBV7-9
TGTGCCAGCAGCTTAGCAGAGGGAGGTTACGAGCAGTACTTC
CASSLAEGGYEQYF
>TRBJ2-5|NA|once|TRBV15
TGTGCCACCAGTCCGATCCAGGGATTCGGGGAGACCCAGTACTTC
CATSPIQGFGETQYF
>TRBJ2-2|NA|NA|TRBV7-8
TGTGCCAGCAGCTTATTCCAGGGAAACACCGGGGAGCTGTTTTTT
CASSLFQGNTGELFF
>TRBJ2-3|NA|NA|TRBV18
TGTGCCAGCTCCCCCCCCTGGGGCCGAGATACGCAGTATTTT
CASSPPWGRDTQYF
>TRBJ1-2|NA|NA|TRBV25-1
TGTGCCAGCAGTGACGGCTATGGCTACACCTTC
CASSDGYGYTF
>TRBJ1-1|TRBD1|NA|TRBV4-3
TGCGCCAGCAGCCACGGGACAGGGGCCACTGAAGCTTTCTTT
CASSHGTGATEAFF
>TRBJ2-7|NA|NA|TRBV10-3
TGTGCCATCAGTGAACAGGGCCCCCTCGAGCAGTACTTC
CAISEQGPLEQYF
>TRBJ2-7|TRBD2|NA|TRBV28
TGTGCCACTTCCGGGGCTAGCGGGAGTTTCTACGAGCAGTACTTC
CATSGASGSFYEQYF
>TRBJ1-5|NA|few|TRBV18
TGTGCCAGCTCACCTGGTTCAGGGGATCAGCCCCAGCATTTT
CASSPGSGDQPQHF
>TRBJ1-1|TRBD1|NA|TRBV5-1
TGCGCCAGCAGTAATGGACAGGGCATGAACACTGAAGCTTTCTTT
CASSNGQGMNTEAFF
>TRBJ1-5|NA|NA|TRBV10-3
TGTGCCATCAGTGAGTCCAGGGTTGGGTATAGCAATCAGCCCCAGCATTTT
CAISESRVGYSNQPQHF
>TRBJ2-1|NA|NA|TRBV7-3
TGTGCCAGCAGCTTAGCGGACTACAATGAGCAGTTCTTC
CASSLADYNEQFF
>TRBJ1-4|TRBD1|NA|TRBV5-5
TGTGCCAGCAGGTCCGGGACAGACTTTTCTATTGAAAAACTGTTTTTT
CASRSGTDFSIEKLFF
>TRBJ1-2|NA|NA|TRBV15
TGTGCCACCAGACCGGTTCCTAACTATGGCTACACCTTC
CATRPVPNYGYTF
>TRBJ2-7|NA|few|TRBV6-6
TGTGCCAGCAGTTCGGACAACACATACGAGCAGTACTTC
CASSSDNTYEQYF
>TRBJ2-7|TRBD1|once|TRBV7-2
TGTGCCAGCAGCCCCACCGGGACAGCTCGTTTAGGCGAGCAGTACTTC
CASSPTGTARLGEQYF
>TRBJ2-7|TRBD1|NA|TRBV4-3
TGCGCCAGCAGCCCCTCCGGGACAGGGCCCTACGAGCAGTACTTC
CASSPSGTGPYEQYF
>TRBJ1-2|NA|NA|TRBV30
TGTGCCTGGACCCCGGACAGTCCTAACTATGGCTACACCTTC
CAWTPDSPNYGYTF
>TRBJ2-7|TRBD2|NA|TRBV2
TGTGCCAGCAGGTGGGAGGGCTACGAGCAGTACTTC
CASRWEGYEQYF
>TRBJ2-7|TRBD1|NA|TRBV7-2
TGTGCCAGCAGCTTAATGACGTGGGGACAGGGGTACGAGCAGTACTTC
CASSLMTWGQGYEQYF
>TRBJ2-7|NA|once|TRBV7-3
TGTGCCAGCAGCTCATTATCGGGCCCACGGGGGAGCTCCTACGAGCAGTACTTC
CASSSLSGPRGSSYEQYF